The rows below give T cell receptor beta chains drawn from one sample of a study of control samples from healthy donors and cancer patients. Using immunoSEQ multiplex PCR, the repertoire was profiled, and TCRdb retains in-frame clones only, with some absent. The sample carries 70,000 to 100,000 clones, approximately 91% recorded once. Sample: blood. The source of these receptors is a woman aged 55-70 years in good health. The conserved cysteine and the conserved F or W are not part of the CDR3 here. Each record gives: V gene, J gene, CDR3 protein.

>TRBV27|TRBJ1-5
ASSPGSQGGNQPQH
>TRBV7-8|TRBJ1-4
ASSNGHNEKLF
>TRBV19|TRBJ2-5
ASSSPARAGNQETQY
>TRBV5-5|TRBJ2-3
ASSASIGGDTQY
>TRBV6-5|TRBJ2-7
ASSTRTYEQY
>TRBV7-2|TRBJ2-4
ASSAGLVNIQY
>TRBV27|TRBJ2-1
ASSLWPSGRANNEQF
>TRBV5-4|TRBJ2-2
ASSLAPGELF
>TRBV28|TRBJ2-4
ASRSTLTGGSIQY
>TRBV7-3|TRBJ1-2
ASSLGPSYGYT
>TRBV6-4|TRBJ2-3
ASAIGTSGGTDTQY
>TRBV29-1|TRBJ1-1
SVRRTGGLITEAF
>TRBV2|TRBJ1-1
ASSKEGQINTEAF
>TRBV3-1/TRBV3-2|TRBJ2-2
ASSGRDRGDTGELF
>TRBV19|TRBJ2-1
ASRNTDTSSYNEQF
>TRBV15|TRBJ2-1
ATSRDHRTGGSEQF
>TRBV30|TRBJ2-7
AWERSLAGLEQY
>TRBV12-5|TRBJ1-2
ASGPGPSGGLNYGYT
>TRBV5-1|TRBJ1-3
ASSFGRSSTGNTIY
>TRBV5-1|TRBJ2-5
ASRRAGGGSETQY
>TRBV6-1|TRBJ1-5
ASSAHSRPDGQPQH
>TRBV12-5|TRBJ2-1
ASGLDRNNEQF
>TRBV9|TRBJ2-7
ASSAFDPGQQY
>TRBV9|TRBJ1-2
ASSVEPGSGYT
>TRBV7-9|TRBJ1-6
ASRPGSGRAPLH
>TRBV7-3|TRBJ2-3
ASSLVGGGDTQY
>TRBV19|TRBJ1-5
ASKPRQGGQPQH
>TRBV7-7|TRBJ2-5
ASSLAQGAGGERVETQY
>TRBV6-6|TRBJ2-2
ASSYPAGDEGGELF